This record covers a single TCR beta chain. Its matching antigen is unknown. The data were taken from a study of siplizumab effects on memory and regulatory T cells. Using immunoSEQ multiplex PCR, the repertoire was profiled, and TCRdb retains in-frame clones only, with some absent. The sample has under 140,000 clones, roughly 92% seen once. Looked up from germline, CDR1 is MNHEY and CDR2 is SVGAGI. V was trimmed by 4 bases and J by 0 bases, leaving 13 bases between them. The CDR3 has 15 amino acids. Study-level results: A minor share of alloreactive clones matched unstimulated subsets. Mappable CD4+ clones that were alloreactive averaged roughly 69% Treg-derived with siplizumab versus approximately 30% in controls.

This chain joins TRBV6-5 and TRBJ2-7; D tentatively fits TRBD1 or TRBD2 (5 bases each). The clonotype was recovered from a human donor in good health. Sequences were obtained from CD4+ T cells sorted from blood. The CDR3 nucleotides are TGTGCCAGCAGTTCCCGGGACCCCGGCTCCTACGAGCAGTACTTC. This sequence encodes CASSSRDPGSYEQYF.